This TCR beta chain appears in the sequencing data of a study of sequential checkpoint blockade in melanoma. Study as a whole: Arm A got nivolumab then ipilimumab; arm B the reverse, 1:1. After both sequences, patients received maintenance nivolumab.

The germline gives CDR1 MDHEN, CDR2 SYDVKM. This CDR3 region has 15 residues. V dropped 4 bases and J dropped 4; count of bases not matched to a gene: 5. Note on this clone: Its antigen is unidentified.

Study-wide results and caveats: About 30 times likelier clinical benefit followed increased tumor T-cell fraction and clonality.

Libraries were prepared by immunoSEQ multiplex PCR; TCRdb keeps only in-frame clonotypes and omits some of them. The sample contains 4,500 to 6,000 clones, approximately 39% of which appear only once. Indicated treatment: randomized to nivolumab then ipilimumab (arm A) or the reverse (arm B). DNA-damaging chemotherapy had not been given to any patient beforehand. The rearrangement joins TRBV28 to TRBJ1-2; 11 nucleotides align to TRBD1. The clonotype originates from a human donor with melanoma. Sequenced here: tumor tissue (inferred from file names), sampled from a patient given nivolumab and ipilimumab in sequence. The CDR3 sequence is CASSYPGTGGYGYTF. DNA of the CDR3: TGTGCCAGCAGTTACCCCGGGACAGGGGGCTATGGCTACACCTTC.